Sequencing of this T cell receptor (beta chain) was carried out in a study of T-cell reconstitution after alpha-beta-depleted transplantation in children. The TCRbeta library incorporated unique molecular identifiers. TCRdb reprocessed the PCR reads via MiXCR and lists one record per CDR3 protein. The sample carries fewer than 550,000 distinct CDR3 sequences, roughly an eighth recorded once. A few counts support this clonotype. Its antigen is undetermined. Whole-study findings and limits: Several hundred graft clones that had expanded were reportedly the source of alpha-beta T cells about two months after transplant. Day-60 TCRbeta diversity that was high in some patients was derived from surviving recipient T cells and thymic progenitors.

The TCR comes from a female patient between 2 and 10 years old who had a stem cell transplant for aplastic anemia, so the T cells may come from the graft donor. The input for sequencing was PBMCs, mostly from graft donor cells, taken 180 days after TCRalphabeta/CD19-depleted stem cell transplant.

In DNA form, the CDR3 reads TGTGCCAGCAGCTTAGAGCTCTTCACAGGGTTCTTCAACTATGGCTACACCTTC. Protein product: CASSLELFTGFFNYGYTF. The rearrangement joins TRBV11-2 to TRBJ1-2; tentative D call: TRBD1 (6 bases). Trimming stripped 0 bases from V and 2 bases from J, with 19 bases between. CDR1 and CDR2 from the germline V gene are SGHAT and FQNNGV. The CDR3 runs 18 residues.